The sequence of this T cell receptor (beta chain) was determined in a study of blood T cell repertoires in COVID-19. Study in general: The samples span acute and convalescent COVID-19 from the United States, Italy and Spain. In each case, the material was cDNA or gDNA derived from T cells, B-cell-depleted T cells, or PBMCs.

The CDR3 runs 22 residues. Original processing notes: Estimation of nucleated cell counts was performed using reference gene primer amplification. TCRdb keeps only in-frame clones here, not all; method: immunoSEQ multiplex PCR. That table is the source of V, J and clone size, and D and trimming were worked out from the DNA. The sample has roughly 77,000 clones; approximately 80% are singletons. The chain recombines TRBV21-1 with TRBJ1-5; the table assigns TRBD1, which was not confirmed against the DNA. TRBV21-1 represents a pseudogene. The source material was peripheral blood. The sequence came from a woman in her 70s with acute or convalescent COVID-19. DNA of the CDR3: TGTGCCAGCAGCAAATACCGCCCCGTAGGAACAGCCCCGAGCTCAGGCAATCAGCCCCAGCATTTT. The encoded protein is CASSKYRPVGTAPSSGNQPQHF.